The 8 T cell receptor beta chains given below trace back to one sample, sequenced in a study of early T cells in non-severe SARS-CoV-2 infection. TCRdb ran MiXCR on the 5' RACE reads and lists one entry per CDR3 protein. The sample lists some 21,000 distinct CDR3 sequences, 4% to 5.5% seen once, with 7.2% in the top ten. The specimen was whole blood. These receptors were obtained from an adult who was a healthcare worker with PCR-confirmed SARS-CoV-2 infection or an uninfected control (not recorded which).

This clonotype was seen only once. One base away lies a much larger clone, so this may be a sequencing read error. The chain employs TRBV29-1 and TRBJ2-1; 7 nucleotides agree with TRBD1. Germline lookup yields CDR1 SQVTM and CDR2 ANQGSEA. The CDR3 extends over 11 amino acids. CDR3 bases: TGCATCGTTCGGGACAGACGTGAGCAGTTCTTC. This codes for CIVRDRREQFF.

This clonotype was seen ten or more times. CDR3 nucleotides: TGCAGTGCTAGGGGAGCTACAGGGTTGGGTAATAGTCAGCCCCAGCATTTT. It codes for CSARGATGLGNSQPQHF. The J gene is TRBJ1-5, the V gene TRBV20-1; possible D gene TRBD1, 6 bases. From germline, CDR1 is DFQATT and CDR2 SNEGSKA (reference sequence). V dropped 3 bases and J dropped 6 bases, with 24 bases sitting between them. This CDR3 comprises 17 residues.

At least ten counts were recorded for this clonotype. The chain is built from TRBV18 and TRBJ2-7, with D possibly being TRBD1 or TRBD2 (5 bases each). Germline V gene lookup returns CDR1 KGHSH and CDR2 LQKENI. The CDR3 length is 13 residues. The V and J ends lost 5 bases and 6 bases respectively, with 14 bases between them. CDR3 in amino acids: CASSEGRAAEQYF. CDR3 bases: TGTGCCAGCTCAGAGGGCAGGGCTGCCGAGCAGTACTTC.

This clonotype was recorded many times. V is TRBV20-1 and J is TRBJ2-2; either TRBD1 or TRBD2 may supply D (6 bases each). Germline lookup yields CDR1 DFQATT and CDR2 SNEGSKA (reference sequence). V lost 8 bases, J lost 4 bases, and 14 bases lay in between. CDR3 size: 13 residues. The CDR3 here is CSLGGHPTGELFF. CDR3 in DNA: TGCAGTCTTGGGGGGCATCCCACCGGGGAGCTGTTTTTT.

This clonotype was counted ten times or more. The V call is TRBV15, the J call TRBJ1-5; D gene uncertain. Trimming shortened V by 3 bases and J by 0 bases, and 9 bases separated the two germline ends. The germline V gene has CDR1 LNHNV and CDR2 YYDKDF (reference sequence). This CDR3 has 15 amino acids. CDR3 sequence: CATSRDYHSNQPQHF. The CDR3 region has the DNA TGTGCCACCAGCAGGGACTATCATAGCAATCAGCCCCAGCATTTT.

This clonotype was observed many times. The chain has TRBV27 and TRBJ1-6, with TRBD1 identical over 9 bases. Germline V gene lookup returns CDR1 MNHEY and CDR2 SMNVEV (reference sequence). V lost 2 bases to trimming and J lost 7 bases; unmatched junction nucleotides: 3. This CDR3 is 15 amino acids long. CDR3 bases: TGTGCCAGCAGTTTAAGTGGACAGGGGAATTCACCCCTCCACTTT. Translation: CASSLSGQGNSPLHF.

This clonotype was recorded at least ten times. V gene TRBV4-1 combines with J gene TRBJ2-7; 12 positions agree with TRBD2. J lost 5 bases, V lost 0 bases, and 5 bases had no gene match. The length of the CDR3 is 16 residues. CDR1 MGHRA and CDR2 YSYEKL come from the germline V gene. In DNA form, the CDR3 reads TGCGCCAGCAGCCAAGATCTTCCTAGCGGGGGGGACGAGCAGTACTTC. It translates to CASSQDLPSGGDEQYF.

This clonotype was counted at least ten times. CDR3 nucleotide sequence: TGTGCCAGCAGCCAACGCCGCGAGCAGTACTTC. Its translation is CASSQRREQYF. This rearrangement joins TRBV3-1 to TRBJ2-7; D remains ambiguous. V was cut by 2 bases and J by 6 bases, with 5 bases left in between. Germline lookup yields CDR1 LGHDT and CDR2 YNNKEL (reference sequence). This CDR3 has 11 amino acids.